This T cell receptor (beta chain) was recovered during a study of T cell changes during pregnancy in multiple sclerosis (dated by TCRdb to the late 2010s). Some background on the complete study: In women with multiple sclerosis, the researchers looked at how the T cell repertoire shifted as pregnancy progressed.

The CDR3 sequence holds 19 residues, the cysteine and phenylalanine included. This entry keeps only the CDR3 DNA: 57 bases, framed from base 1. The germline V and J ends show losses of 3 bases and 2 bases respectively, and no gene match explains 18 bases of the junction. For CDR1 and CDR2, the germline V gene lists SGDLS and YYNGEE. Receptors were amplified or captured by the immunoSEQ multiplex PCR assay. In TCRdb, the immuneACCESS table is reduced to in-frame sequences with V and J assigned. These tables do not hold every clone; where another copy was compared, an unresolved V gene accounts for under half, and the others remain unexplained. The table for this sample lists about 57,000 clones; 85% to 95% of them were counted only once. The top ten clonotypes cover more than 0.3% of the sample. Concerning this clone: Its antigen is not yet known. No per-base quality is available; no much larger clone lies one base away.

The chain links TRBV9 with TRBJ2-5; TRBD1 lines up with 8 middle nucleotides. Source: CD4+ T cells from peripheral blood mononuclear cells, taken before pregnancy. The TCR sequence derives from a female donor with multiple sclerosis, enrolled in a pregnancy study. Read as DNA, the sequence is TGTGCCAGCAGCGGCCGTTCCACTTCAGGGGGCGGGTCACAAGAGACCCAGTACTTC. This translates into CASSGRSTSGGGSQETQYF.